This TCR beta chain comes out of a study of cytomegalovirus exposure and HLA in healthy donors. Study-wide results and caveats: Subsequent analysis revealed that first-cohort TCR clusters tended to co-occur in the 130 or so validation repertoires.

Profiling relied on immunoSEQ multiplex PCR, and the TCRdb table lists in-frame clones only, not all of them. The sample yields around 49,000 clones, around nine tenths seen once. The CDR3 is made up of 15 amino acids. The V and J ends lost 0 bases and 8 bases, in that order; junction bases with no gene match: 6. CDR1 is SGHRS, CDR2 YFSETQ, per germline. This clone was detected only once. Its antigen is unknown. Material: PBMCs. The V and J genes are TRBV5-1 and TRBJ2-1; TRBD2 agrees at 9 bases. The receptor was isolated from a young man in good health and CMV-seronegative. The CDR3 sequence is CASSLELAGVHEQFF. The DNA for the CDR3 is TGCGCCAGCAGCTTGGAATTAGCGGGAGTGCATGAGCAGTTCTTC.